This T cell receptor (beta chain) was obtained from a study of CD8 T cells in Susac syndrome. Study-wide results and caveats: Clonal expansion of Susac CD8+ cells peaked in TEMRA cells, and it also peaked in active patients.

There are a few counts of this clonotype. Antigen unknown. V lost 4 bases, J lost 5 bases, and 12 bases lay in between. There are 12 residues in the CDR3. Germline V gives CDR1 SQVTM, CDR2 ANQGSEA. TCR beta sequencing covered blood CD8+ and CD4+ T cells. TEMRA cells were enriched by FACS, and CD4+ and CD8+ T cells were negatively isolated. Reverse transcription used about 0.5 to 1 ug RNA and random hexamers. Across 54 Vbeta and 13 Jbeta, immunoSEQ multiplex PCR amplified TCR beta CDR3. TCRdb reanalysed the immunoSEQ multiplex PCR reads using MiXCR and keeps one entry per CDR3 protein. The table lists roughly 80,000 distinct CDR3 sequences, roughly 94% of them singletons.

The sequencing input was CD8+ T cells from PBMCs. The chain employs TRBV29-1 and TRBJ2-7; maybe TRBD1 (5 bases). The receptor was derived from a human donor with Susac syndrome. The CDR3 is CSVGDPRDEQYF. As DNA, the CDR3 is TGCAGCGTTGGAGACCCCAGGGACGAGCAGTACTTC.